This T cell receptor beta chain was obtained from a study of blood T cell repertoires in COVID-19. Study-wide background: T cells, B-cell-depleted T cells, or PBMCs supplied cDNA or gDNA.

Residents of about two dozen US areas, aged roughly 18 to 89 years, made up the participants. The V gene's germline CDR1 is LGHDT and CDR2 YNNKEL (reference sequence). Trimming took 3 bases from V and 10 from J; bases not matched to a gene: 15. The CDR3 covers 18 residues. Original processing methods: From reference gene primer amplification, estimates of nucleated cell counts were derived. The assay was immunoSEQ multiplex PCR, and TCRdb's table has in-frame clones only and misses some. The V and J calls and clone size are taken from that table; D and trimming were inferred from the DNA. The sample yields about 230,000 clones, roughly 86% seen once.

The J gene is TRBJ1-4, the V gene TRBV3-1 (or the pseudogene TRBV3-2), with 12 bases fitting TRBD1. Sequencing used PBMCs or T cells enriched from blood (not recorded which). The receptor was derived from a woman aged 30 to 39 with acute COVID-19. CDR3 sequence reads: CASSHPPGQGAPQGKLFF. CDR3 sequence (DNA): TGTGCCAGCAGCCACCCTCCGGGACAGGGGGCGCCCCAAGGAAAACTGTTTTTT.